These T cell receptor beta chains were read from a single sample in a study of blood T cell repertoires in COVID-19. Profiling relied on immunoSEQ multiplex PCR, and the TCRdb table lists in-frame clones only, not all of them. This sample has over 100,000 clones, with around 90% found just once. Sequencing was carried out using peripheral blood. These TCRs come from a human donor in a cohort sampled during active COVID-19. CDR3s include the opening cysteine and the closing phenylalanine or tryptophan. The D gene is left open where the match is weak. Some rows mark clone size as missing; the rest say once, few, many or name a class of expanded clone.

V	D	size	J	CDR3	DNA
TRBV18	NA	NA	TRBJ1-4	CASSPYGPTGEKLFF	TGTGCCAGCTCACCATACGGGCCAACGGGAGAAAAACTGTTTTTT
TRBV7-6	TRBD2	NA	TRBJ2-7	CASSLGAWRGGYEQYF	TGTGCCAGCAGCTTGGGAGCGTGGCGGGGGGGATACGAGCAGTACTTC
TRBV6-5	TRBD1	NA	TRBJ1-2	CASSTRTGNYGYTF	TGTGCCAGCAGTACAAGGACAGGGAACTATGGCTACACCTTC
TRBV2	NA	NA	TRBJ2-7	CASKTESYEQYF	TGTGCCAGCAAAACAGAAAGTTACGAGCAGTACTTC
TRBV27	TRBD2	NA	TRBJ2-7	CASSPKTSDEQYF	TGTGCCAGCAGTCCCAAGACTAGCGACGAGCAGTACTTC
TRBV3-1/TRBV3-2	TRBD2	NA	TRBJ2-1	CASLPAGLAGGGGSNEQFF	TGTGCCAGTCTACCGGCGGGACTAGCGGGAGGAGGGGGATCGAATGAGCAGTTCTTC
TRBV2	NA	NA	TRBJ2-2	CASSLDRSHPGGELFF	TGTGCCAGCAGCTTAGATAGGTCCCACCCGGGCGGGGAGCTGTTTTTT
TRBV2	NA	NA	TRBJ1-2	CASKRTGTYGYTF	TGTGCCAGCAAGAGAACAGGGACCTATGGCTACACCTTC
TRBV6-5	NA	NA	TRBJ1-1	CASSYRNTEAFF	TGTGCCAGCAGTTATAGGAACACTGAAGCTTTCTTT
TRBV19	TRBD1	NA	TRBJ1-5	CASRRGTGGIHSNQPQHF	TGTGCCAGTAGGCGGGGGACAGGGGGCATACATAGCAATCAGCCCCAGCATTTT
TRBV19	TRBD1	NA	TRBJ2-7	CASSWTGQGVYEQYF	TGTGCCAGTAGCTGGACGGGACAGGGAGTGTACGAGCAGTACTTC
TRBV19	TRBD1	NA	TRBJ2-3	CASRRGTGAADTQYF	TGTGCCAGTAGGAGGGGGACAGGGGCGGCAGATACGCAGTATTTT
TRBV9	TRBD1	NA	TRBJ1-1	CASSPDRGRFTEAFF	TGTGCCAGCAGCCCGGACAGGGGGCGATTCACTGAAGCTTTCTTT
TRBV13	TRBD1	once	TRBJ1-3	CASSRQGAENTIYF	TGTGCCAGCAGCCGACAGGGAGCGGAAAACACCATATATTTT
TRBV28	TRBD1	NA	TRBJ2-5	CASSPDRARETQYF	TGTGCCAGCAGCCCTGACAGGGCGCGAGAGACCCAGTACTTC
TRBV18	TRBD1	once	TRBJ1-1	CASSKDRAEAFF	TGTGCCAGCTCAAAGGACAGGGCTGAAGCTTTCTTT
TRBV6-2/TRBV6-3	TRBD1	NA	TRBJ1-5	CASSRDRGGQPQHF	TGTGCCAGCAGTCGGGACAGGGGCGGTCAGCCCCAGCATTTT
TRBV18	NA	NA	TRBJ2-5	CASSPYIGQETQYF	TGTGCCAGCTCACCTTATATCGGTCAAGAGACCCAGTACTTC
TRBV6-4	TRBD1	NA	TRBJ2-6	CASSDSAGGGGANVLTF	TGTGCCAGCAGTGACTCGGCAGGGGGCGGTGGGGCCAACGTCCTGACTTTC
TRBV7-9	TRBD2	NA	TRBJ2-5	CASSTSGSTIKTQYF	TGTGCCAGCAGCACTAGCGGGAGTACGATAAAGACCCAGTACTTC
TRBV4-2	NA	NA	TRBJ1-5	CASSHDDSSNQPQHF	TGTGCCAGCAGCCATGATGACAGTAGCAATCAGCCCCAGCATTTT
TRBV7-7	NA	NA	TRBJ2-1	CASSPLERNEQFF	TGTGCCAGCAGCCCGCTGGAGCGGAATGAGCAGTTCTTC
TRBV11-2	NA	NA	TRBJ1-2	CASTSGHSNYGYTF	TGTGCCAGCACCTCGGGACACTCTAACTATGGCTACACCTTC
TRBV7-9	NA	NA	TRBJ2-3	CASSFGRVSTDTQYF	TGTGCCAGCAGCTTTGGCAGGGTCAGCACAGATACGCAGTATTTT
TRBV9	NA	NA	TRBJ2-5	CASSVNGLGRETQYF	TGTGCCAGCAGCGTAAATGGACTGGGTAGAGAGACCCAGTACTTC
TRBV2	NA	NA	TRBJ1-5	CASSGTFSNQPQHF	TGTGCCAGCAGCGGGACTTTTAGCAATCAGCCCCAGCATTTT
TRBV9	TRBD1	NA	TRBJ2-7	CASSRTGHSYEQYF	TGTGCCAGCAGCCGGACAGGACACTCCTACGAGCAGTACTTC
TRBV3-1/TRBV3-2	NA	NA	TRBJ1-4	CASSQDIGGGQNEKLFF	TGTGCCAGCAGCCAAGATATAGGAGGAGGACAGAATGAAAAACTGTTTTTT
TRBV18	NA	NA	TRBJ2-3	CASSRKGGPDTQYF	TGTGCCAGCTCACGGAAAGGGGGACCAGATACGCAGTATTTT
TRBV11-3	NA	NA	TRBJ2-5	CASSLGRGQETQYF	TGTGCCAGCAGCTTAGGACGGGGTCAAGAGACCCAGTACTTC
TRBV3-1/TRBV3-2	NA	NA	TRBJ2-7	CASSQVQEGEQYF	TGTGCCAGCAGCCAAGTGCAGGAGGGCGAGCAGTACTTC
TRBV10-3	NA	NA	TRBJ1-6	CAIRGTGNSPLHF	TGTGCCATCAGAGGGACTGGGAATTCACCCCTCCACTTT
TRBV10-3	NA	NA	TRBJ1-2	CAISDGKNYGYTF	TGTGCCATCAGTGATGGCAAGAACTATGGCTACACCTTC
TRBV20-1	NA	NA	TRBJ1-1	CSASFQFLNTEAFF	TGCAGTGCTAGTTTCCAGTTTTTGAACACTGAAGCTTTCTTT
TRBV7-2	NA	NA	TRBJ2-3	CASSLGWSDTQYF	TGTGCCAGCAGCTTAGGGTGGAGCGATACGCAGTATTTT
TRBV11-1	TRBD2	NA	TRBJ2-3	CASSPRLADTDTQYF	TGTGCCAGCAGTCCAAGACTAGCGGACACAGATACGCAGTATTTT
TRBV9	TRBD1	few	TRBJ1-1	CASSARGTGGTEANTEAFF	TGTGCCAGCAGCGCGAGGGGGACAGGGGGCACCGAGGCGAACACTGAAGCTTTCTTT
TRBV7-9	TRBD1	NA	TRBJ1-2	CASRHEGANNYGYTF	TGTGCCAGCAGGCACGAGGGGGCTAATAACTATGGCTACACCTTC
TRBV15	NA	NA	TRBJ1-2	CATYGSGNYGYTF	TGTGCCACCTACGGATCAGGGAACTATGGCTACACCTTC
TRBV7-8	TRBD1	NA	TRBJ2-7	CASSPKLQGATYEQYF	TGTGCCAGCAGCCCCAAACTACAGGGGGCGACCTACGAGCAGTACTTC
TRBV4-2	TRBD1	NA	TRBJ1-1	CASSRDRGNTEAFF	TGTGCCAGCAGCCGGGACAGGGGTAACACTGAAGCTTTCTTT
TRBV7-9	NA	few	TRBJ1-1	CASNRDPGDRAFF	TGTGCCAGCAACCGCGATCCAGGGGACCGAGCTTTCTTT
TRBV24-1	TRBD2	NA	TRBJ2-1	CATSVRTSGSNEQFF	TGTGCCACCAGTGTCAGGACTAGCGGGAGCAATGAGCAGTTCTTC